One sample yielded the 9 T cell receptor beta chains listed below, sequenced in a study of blood T cells in healthy people across ages (dated by TCRdb to between 2014 and 2017). Library prep was done by 5' RACE. Sequencer: Illumina HiSeq 2500. A second about 7 to 11 cycle PCR used a sample-barcoded 5' primer and a J-beta primer mix. TCRdb reprocessing: public reads trimmed at Q25 with fastp, clones called with MiXCR, in-frame beta chains kept. Identical CDR3 proteins give one entry, which carries the most common genes and DNA. In all, the sample holds around 1.7 million distinct CDR3 sequences, and approximately 28% of those were seen once. The top ten constitute over 7% of the sample. The sample consisted of blood. The receptors derive from a young woman in good health.

This chain uses TRBV12-3 or TRBV12-4 with TRBJ2-3; 12 positions agree with TRBD2. V was clipped by 1 base and J by 4 bases; unmatched bases: 6. The CDR3 loop spans 17 amino acids. CDR3 in amino acids: CASSLGLAGEGADTQYF. CDR3 DNA: TGTGCCAGCAGTTTAGGACTAGCGGGAGAAGGGGCAGATACGCAGTATTTT.

This clonotype showed up just a few times. J is TRBJ2-5 and V is TRBV4-1; 10 bases map to TRBD1. Germline values: CDR1 MGHRA, CDR2 YSYEKL. This CDR3 has 16 residues. V was pared by 6 bases and J by 4 bases, with 11 bases of the junction left unmatched. CDR3 in amino acids: CASSENSGQGIETQYF. CDR3 coding DNA: TGCGCCAGCAGTGAAAATTCGGGACAGGGGATAGAGACCCAGTACTTC.

The chain combines TRBV6-6 with TRBJ2-7; possibly TRBD1 for D (6 bases). Trimming pared 5 bases from V and 7 bases from J, leaving 12 bases between. The germline V gene has CDR1 MNHNY and CDR2 SVGAGI (reference sequence). The CDR3 totals 12 residues. The CDR3 DNA reads TGTGCCAGCAGTCACAGGGATAGGGAGCAGTACTTC. It yields the protein CASSHRDREQYF.

The chain combines TRBV9 with TRBJ2-4, with 8 bases that match TRBD2. The tail of the sequence fits TRBJ2-5 better, so the J call may be wrong. CDR3 length: 15 residues. Germline V CDR1 and CDR2: SGDLS, YYNGEE. The CDR3 DNA reads as TGTGCCAGCAGCGTAGGCCCTAGCGGGCAAGAGACCCAGTACTTC. It codes for CASSVGPSGQETQYF.

The rearrangement uses TRBV12-3 or TRBV12-4 and TRBJ2-1, with 7 positions matching TRBD1. The V and J ends lost 5 bases and 4 bases, in that order; junction bases with no gene match: 14. The length of the CDR3 is 17 residues. The CDR3 loop reads CASSIWTGPVRYNEQFF. The CDR3 DNA sequence: TGTGCCAGCAGTATATGGACAGGCCCCGTCAGGTACAATGAGCAGTTCTTC.

This rearrangement joins TRBV9 to TRBJ2-1; 13 bases are a match to TRBD2. The CDR3 extends over 15 amino acids. In germline, CDR1 is SGDLS, CDR2 YYNGEE. The ends lost 3 bases at V and 10 bases at J; junction bases unmatched: 7. CDR3 nucleotides: TGTGCCAGCAGCGCGGGACTAGCGGGGCAGTACGAGCAGTTCTTC. Translated: CASSAGLAGQYEQFF. Complete variable domain (other parts from reference TRBV9 and TRBJ2-1): DSGVTQTPKHLITATGQRVTLRCSPRSGDLSVYWYQQSLDQGLQFLIQYYNGEERAKGNILERFSAQQFPDLHSELNLSSLELGDSALYFCASSAGLAGQYEQFFGPGTRLTVL.

This rearrangement joins TRBV7-7 to TRBJ2-3; 10 bases agree with TRBD2. The CDR3 contains 16 residues. The J segment lost 3 bases and the V segment lost 2 bases, leaving 5 bases of the junction unmatched. Germline V CDR1 and CDR2: SSHAT, FNYEAQ (reference sequence). The CDR3 loop reads CASSLSAGGLTDTQYF. The CDR3 region has the DNA TGTGCCAGCAGCTTATCAGCGGGAGGGCTTACAGATACGCAGTATTTT. The complete variable domain, with remaining parts taken from reference TRBV7-7 and TRBJ2-3, reads GAGVSQSPRYKVTKRGQDVTLRCDPISSHATLYWYQQALGQGPEFLTYFNYEAQPDKSGLPSDRFSAERPEGSISTLTIQRTEQRDSAMYRCASSLSAGGLTDTQYFGPGTRLTVL.

This clonotype was found many times. This chain uses TRBV12-3 or TRBV12-4 with TRBJ2-1; D unclear. V gave up 6 bases and J gave up 8 bases, with 8 bases separating them. This CDR3 region has 11 residues. CDR3 in amino acids: CASRARDEQFF. The CDR3 region has the DNA TGTGCCAGCAGAGCAAGGGATGAGCAGTTCTTC.

The chain employs TRBV29-1 and TRBJ1-1, with D unclear. V was cut by 4 bases and J by 3 bases, with 12 bases left in between. Germline CDR1 is SQVTM and CDR2 is ANQGSEA. The CDR3 contains 13 residues. CDR3 nucleotides: TGCAGCGTTGTGAAACGATTGGACACTGAAGCTTTCTTT. Protein sequence: CSVVKRLDTEAFF.